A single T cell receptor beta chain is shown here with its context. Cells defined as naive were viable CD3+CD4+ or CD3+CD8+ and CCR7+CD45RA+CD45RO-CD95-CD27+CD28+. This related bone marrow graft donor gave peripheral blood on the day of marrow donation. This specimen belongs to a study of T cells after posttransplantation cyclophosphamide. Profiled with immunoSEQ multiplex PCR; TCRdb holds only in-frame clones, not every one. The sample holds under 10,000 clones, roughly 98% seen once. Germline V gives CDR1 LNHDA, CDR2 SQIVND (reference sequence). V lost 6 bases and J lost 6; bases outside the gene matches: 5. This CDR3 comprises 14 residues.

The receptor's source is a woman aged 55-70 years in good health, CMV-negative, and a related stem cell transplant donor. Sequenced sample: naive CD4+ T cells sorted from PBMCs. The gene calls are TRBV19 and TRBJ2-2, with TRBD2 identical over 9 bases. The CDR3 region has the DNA TGTGCCAGTAGAGGGGTAGCGGGAGCCGGGGAGCTGTTTTTT. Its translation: CASRGVAGAGELFF. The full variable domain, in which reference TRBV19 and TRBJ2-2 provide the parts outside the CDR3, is DGGITQSPKYLFRKEGQNVTLSCEQNLNHDAMYWYRQDPGQGLRLIYYSQIVNDFQKGDIAEGYSVSREKKESFPLTVTSAQKNPTAFYLCASRGVAGAGELFFGEGSRLTVL.